This T cell receptor beta chain was observed in a study of shared clonotypes between healthy human individuals. Study-level findings and limits: Naive CD4 clonotypes were shared across a handful of donors at roughly 5%.

Terminally differentiated effector memory CD45RA+ cells were left out of the naive CD8 fraction, which was CD45RO-negative and positively selected for CCR7. Germline CDR1 MNHEY, CDR2 SVGAGI. There are 16 residues in the CDR3. V dropped 0 bases and J dropped 1; count of bases not matched to a gene: 4. With regard to this clone: Its antigen is unidentified.

Deep-level settings were used for running the assay. Authors' analysis steps: There were no quality scores in the junction-only immunoSEQ sequences, so filtering differed. The table came from immunoSEQ multiplex PCR; TCRdb's copy has only in-frame clones and leaves some out. The V and J calls and clone size were taken over from that table, and D and trimming were inferred from the DNA. The sample shows about 2 million clones, 85% to 95% of them seen only once. The sequenced sample consisted of naive CD8+ T cells sorted from blood. The rearrangement links TRBV6-5 to TRBJ2-7, with 9 bases fitting TRBD1. This clonotype was obtained from a young man in good health. The CDR3 DNA is TGTGCCAGCAGTTACTCCTCCGGGACAGGGTCCTACGAGCAGTACTTC. As protein: CASSYSSGTGSYEQYF.